This T cell receptor beta chain was identified during a study of long-term antiretroviral therapy in people with HIV. Points from the study as a whole: Repertoires looked antigen-experienced, with only a slight naive shift after ART. Gathering of blood took place between about 2004 and 2017, possibly under older ART regimens.

With regard to this clone: As yet, its antigen is unknown.

The libraries were made with immunoSEQ v3.0 at survey level. Measured with immunoSEQ multiplex PCR; TCRdb has only the in-frame clones, and not every one. The sample includes roughly 30,000 clones, approximately 90% seen only once; the top ten take 3.6%. Trimming pared 0 bases from V and 2 bases from J, leaving 14 bases between. The CDR3 contains 16 residues. Germline CDR1 SGDLS, CDR2 YYNGEE. V and J are TRBV9 and TRBJ1-2; no firm D call. The source is a woman between 18 and 29 years old with HIV. The sample consisted of unsorted PBMCs, taken 1.8 years after starting antiretroviral therapy. The CDR3 DNA follows: TGTGCCAGCAGCGTAGACCCTCTCCTTCTGAACTATGGCTACACCTTC. Translated, it gives CASSVDPLLLNYGYTF.